The 17 T cell receptor beta chains in this list originate from one sample, sequenced in a study of blood T cell repertoires in COVID-19. TCRdb's table, derived via immunoSEQ multiplex PCR, lists solely in-frame clones and lacks some. The sample lists roughly 380,000 clones; over 85% were seen once. Specimen: peripheral blood. The receptors originated from a woman aged 55-69 years with COVID-19, enrolled during active disease.

The rearrangement links TRBV11-2 to TRBJ1-2, with unresolved D. V lost 1 base, J lost 4 bases, and 10 bases lay in between. The germline V gene has CDR1 SGHAT and CDR2 FQNNGV. This CDR3 region has 14 residues. Written as DNA, the CDR3 is TGTGCCAGCAGCTTAGGGCCGATCCGCTATGGCTACACCTTC. Protein: CASSLGPIRYGYTF.

The V call is TRBV2, the J call TRBJ2-3, with 8 bases matching TRBD2. V dropped 4 bases and J dropped 0; count of bases not matched to a gene: 6. The CDR3 is made up of 16 amino acids. Germline V gene lookup returns CDR1 SNHLY and CDR2 FYNNEI. The CDR3 loop reads CASSGVVAGSTDTQYF. The CDR3 bases are TGTGCCAGCAGTGGGGTCGTAGCGGGGAGCACAGATACGCAGTATTTT.

The chain links TRBV5-1 to TRBJ2-3; 7 bases align to TRBD2. The ends lost 5 bases at V and 5 bases at J; junction bases unmatched: 2. Germline lookup yields CDR1 SGHRS and CDR2 YFSETQ. The CDR3 is 12 residues long. In DNA form, the CDR3 reads TGCGCCAGCAGGCCGGGGGGAGATACGCAGTATTTT. It yields the protein CASRPGGDTQYF. The whole variable domain, remainder taken from reference TRBV5-1 and TRBJ2-3, is KAGVTQTPRYLIKTRGQQVTLSCSPISGHRSVSWYQQTPGQGLQFLFEYFSETQRNKGNFPGRFSGRQFSNSRSEMNVSTLELGDSALYLCASRPGGDTQYFGPGTRLTVL.

The J gene is TRBJ1-1, the V gene TRBV30, with D possibly TRBD1 on 6 matching bases. This CDR3 is built from 11 residues. CDR1 and CDR2 from the germline V gene are GTSNPN and SVGIG (reference sequence). Trimming removed 3 bases at V and 5 bases at J, with 7 bases between. The CDR3: CAWRQGTEAFF. As DNA, the CDR3 is TGTGCCTGGAGACAGGGTACTGAAGCTTTCTTT.

This rearrangement joins TRBV5-1 to TRBJ2-7, with 13 bases fitting TRBD2. CDR1 and CDR2 from the germline V gene are SGHRS and YFSETQ. V dropped 0 bases and J dropped 4; count of bases not matched to a gene: 4. This CDR3 has 16 residues. CDR3 sequence: CASSLAGTSGVYEQYF. DNA for the CDR3: TGCGCCAGCAGCTTGGCCGGGACTAGCGGGGTATACGAGCAGTACTTC. The full variable domain, its missing parts supplied by reference TRBV5-1 and TRBJ2-7, is KAGVTQTPRYLIKTRGQQVTLSCSPISGHRSVSWYQQTPGQGLQFLFEYFSETQRNKGNFPGRFSGRQFSNSRSEMNVSTLELGDSALYLCASSLAGTSGVYEQYFGPGTRLTVT.

The rearrangement uses TRBV6-6 and TRBJ1-5; D might be TRBD1 (6 bases). From germline, CDR1 is MNHNY and CDR2 SVGAGI (reference sequence). The V end lost 2 bases, the J end lost 3 bases, and 11 bases lay between the germline ends. This CDR3 is 15 amino acids long. The chain's CDR3 is CASSYGDNFNQPQHF. CDR3 nucleotides: TGTGCCAGCAGTTACGGGGACAACTTCAATCAGCCCCAGCATTTT.

The chain joins TRBV10-3 to TRBJ1-3; D call uncertain. Trimming cost V 6 bases and J 0 bases, with 12 bases left between them. Germline V gene data show CDR1 as ENHRY and CDR2 as SYGVKD. CDR3 length equals 15 residues. The CDR3 DNA reads as TGTGCCATCAGCACAGAAGCTCACTCTGGAAACACCATATATTTT. Protein sequence: CAISTEAHSGNTIYF.

This clone was seen a single time. V gene TRBV5-4 combines with J gene TRBJ2-7, with D tentatively TRBD2 (6 bases). The V end was cut by 0 bases, the J end by 2 bases, with 12 bases between. CDR3 length: 15 residues. Germline CDR1 is SGHNT and CDR2 is YYREEE (reference sequence). CDR3 bases: TGTGCCAGCAGCTTGGGCGGGACGGGAACCTACGAGCAGTACTTC. Amino acid sequence: CASSLGGTGTYEQYF.

The chain is built from TRBV19 and TRBJ1-4; TRBD1 aligns across 7 bases. Losses at the gene ends were 8 bases for V and 4 bases for J; bases not matched to a gene: 10. Germline V lookup: CDR1 LNHDA, CDR2 SQIVND (reference sequence). CDR3 length equals 15 residues. In DNA, the CDR3 is TGTGCCAGTCGCACCGCGGGACAGTTTAATGAAAAACTGTTTTTT. Translation gives CASRTAGQFNEKLFF.

V gene TRBV5-1 combines with J gene TRBJ1-6, with TRBD1 matching over 8 bases. This CDR3 contains 14 residues. Germline CDR1 and CDR2: SGHRS and YFSETQ. The V gene end was trimmed by 3 bases and the J gene end by 7 bases; junction bases not matched to a gene: 3. In DNA, the CDR3 is TGCGCCAGCAGCTCCGGGACAGGCAATTCACCCCTCCACTTT. It is translated as CASSSGTGNSPLHF.

The chain joins TRBV2 to TRBJ1-6; unclear D gene. Trimming stripped 2 bases from V and 0 bases from J, with 5 bases between. The CDR3 runs 15 residues. CDR1 is SNHLY, CDR2 FYNNEI, per germline. CDR3 DNA: TGTGCCAGCAGTGAAACAGACTCCTATAATTCACCCCTCCACTTT. This codes for CASSETDSYNSPLHF.

This clone came up once. As DNA, the CDR3 is TGTGCCAGCGCTCTCGTGGGGCTAGAGACCCAGTACTTC. Translating gives CASALVGLETQYF. This chain connects TRBV25-1 to TRBJ2-5; TRBD1 is a possible D gene (5 bases). V dropped 8 bases and J dropped 4 bases, with 14 bases sitting between them. Germline CDR1 reads MGHDK; CDR2 reads SYGVNS. The CDR3 is made up of 13 amino acids. Supplemented by reference TRBV25-1 and TRBJ2-5, the full variable domain reads EADIYQTPRYLVIGTGKKITLECSQTMGHDKMYWYQQDPGMELHLIHYSYGVNSTEKGDLSSESTVSRIRTEHFPLTLESARPSHTSQYLCASALVGLETQYFGPGTRLLVL.

The rearrangement links TRBV10-3 to TRBJ1-2, with D possibly matching TRBD1 (5 bases). The germline V and J ends were trimmed by 4 bases and 3 bases, with 12 bases remaining between them. CDR3 length equals 14 residues. Germline lookup yields CDR1 ENHRY and CDR2 SYGVKD. The CDR3 spells CAISGGRGDYGYTF. The CDR3 DNA sequence: TGTGCCATCAGTGGTGGGAGGGGCGACTATGGCTACACCTTC.

The gene calls are TRBV11-2 and TRBJ2-7; 12 bases match TRBD1. In germline, CDR1 is SGHAT, CDR2 FQNNGV. The CDR3 consists of 14 residues. V lost 3 bases to trimming and J lost 7 bases; unmatched junction nucleotides: 4. CDR3 amino acids: CASSFGTGGVEQYF. As DNA, the CDR3 is TGTGCCAGCAGCTTCGGGACAGGGGGCGTAGAGCAGTACTTC.

V is TRBV11-3 and J is TRBJ1-5; TRBD1 is a possible D gene (6 bases). CDR1 is SGHNT, CDR2 YENEEA, per germline. The V end was cut by 5 bases, the J end by 1 base, with 21 bases between. The CDR3 loop spans 18 amino acids. The CDR3 DNA reads TGTGCCAGCAGCCACTCACCTGGGCAGGGGAGCAGCAATCAGCCCCAGCATTTT. Translating gives CASSHSPGQGSSNQPQHF.

V gene TRBV6-8 combines with J gene TRBJ1-5; 9 nucleotides line up with TRBD1. V shed 5 bases and J 0 bases; nucleotides not matched to a gene: 8. The CDR3 loop spans 17 amino acids. Germline CDR1 reads MNHGY; CDR2 reads SAAAGT. CDR3 coding DNA: TGTGCCAGCAGTGGGGACAGGGAAGGGTATAGCAATCAGCCCCAGCATTTT. It is translated as CASSGDREGYSNQPQHF.

This chain's CDR3 is CASGTDNMPAFF. The CDR3 bases are TGTGCCAGCGGGACAGATAACATGCCAGCTTTCTTT. V and J are TRBV19 and TRBJ1-1, with TRBD1 identical over 7 bases. Germline CDR1 LNHDA, CDR2 SQIVND (reference sequence). V lost 9 bases and J lost 10; bases outside the gene matches: 11. This CDR3 is 12 amino acids long.